These 17 T cell receptor beta chains originate from one sample sequenced in a study of PD-L1 blockade in urothelial cancer. TCRdb's copy holds only in-frame clones and misses some; the assay was immunoSEQ multiplex PCR. The sample has roughly 50,000 clones; roughly 85% are singletons. Specified time point: pretreatment peripheral blood. The input for sequencing was PBMCs, taken around atezolizumab (anti-PD-L1) treatment. Every receptor here comes from a man aged 65 to 79 with urothelial cancer.

V gene TRBV28 combines with J gene TRBJ2-5; D remains ambiguous. This CDR3 has 13 amino acids. Per germline, CDR1 MDHEN and CDR2 SYDVKM. V lost 7 bases and J 10 bases, leaving 19 bases between the germline ends. The CDR3 reads CASTHRSEEGQYF. The CDR3 nucleotides read TGTGCCAGCACTCATAGGTCCGAGGAAGGCCAGTACTTC.

This rearrangement joins TRBV27 to TRBJ2-1; TRBD2 agrees at 7 bases. The V gene's germline CDR1 is MNHEY and CDR2 SMNVEV (reference sequence). The CDR3 extends over 16 amino acids. After removal of 4 bases from V and 2 bases from J, the junction contained 8 bases not matched to a gene. The DNA of the CDR3 is TGTGCCAGCAGTTCTTCTAGCGGTGGGGCCTACAATGAGCAGTTCTTC. This codes for CASSSSSGGAYNEQFF.

CDR3 sequence: CASSPFPGLQEGQPQHF. As DNA, the CDR3 is TGTGCCAGCTCACCATTCCCGGGACTCCAGGAGGGGCAGCCCCAGCATTTT. The chain carries TRBV18 and TRBJ1-5; D might be TRBD1 (5 bases). CDR1 is KGHSH and CDR2 is LQKENI in the germline V gene. The V end was cut by 2 bases, the J end by 7 bases, with 21 bases between. The CDR3 has 17 amino acids.

The chain couples TRBV19 to TRBJ1-2; weak D call: TRBD1 (6 bases). CDR3 length: 12 amino acids. The germline V gene encodes CDR1 LNHDA and CDR2 SQIVND (reference sequence). Trimming took off 4 bases at V and 5 bases at J, with 8 bases between the two ends. The CDR3 region has the DNA TGTGCCAGTAGTACAGGGGAGTATGGCTACACCTTC. Encoded protein: CASSTGEYGYTF.

V gene TRBV2 combines with J gene TRBJ2-4, with D possibly being TRBD1 (6 bases). CDR1 and CDR2 (germline): SNHLY, FYNNEI. Trimming cost V 6 bases and J 5 bases, with 17 bases left between them. The CDR3 contains 15 residues. As DNA, the CDR3 is TGTGCCAGCAGGAGAACAGGGATACCTGAAAACATTCAGTACTTC. Its translation is CASRRTGIPENIQYF.

This clone turned up a few times. The chain joins TRBV20-1 to TRBJ2-7; 7 nucleotides agree with TRBD1. CDR1 and CDR2 (germline): DFQATT, SNEGSKA (reference sequence). CDR3 length: 11 amino acids. This CDR3 reads CTPLQGDEQYF. CDR3 nucleotide sequence: TGCACCCCTCTTCAGGGGGACGAGCAGTACTTC.

The chain recombines TRBV6-4 with TRBJ2-1, with 12 bases fitting TRBD2. This CDR3 spans 17 amino acids. Trimming at V came to 3 bases and at J to 10 bases, leaving 13 bases not matched to a gene. Germline V gene lookup returns CDR1 MRHNA and CDR2 SNTAGT. In nucleotides, the CDR3 is TGTGCCAGCAGTGATGGTCTAGCGGGAGGGCCCGTTCAGGAGCAGTTCTTC. Protein sequence: CASSDGLAGGPVQEQFF.

V gene TRBV7-8 combines with J gene TRBJ2-1; 7 bases agree with TRBD1. Germline trimming cut 5 bases from V and 3 bases from J; bases unmatched to any gene: 7. The CDR3 extends over 15 amino acids. CDR1 and CDR2 (germline): SGHVS, FQNEAQ. CDR3 loop: CASSPGQSYYNEQFF. CDR3 in DNA: TGTGCCAGCAGCCCGGGACAGAGTTACTACAATGAGCAGTTCTTC.

The chain couples TRBV5-1 to TRBJ2-2; D might be TRBD2 (6 bases). CDR3 length equals 14 residues. CDR1 is SGHRS, CDR2 YFSETQ, per germline. Deletions cut 2 bases from V and 7 bases from J, with 12 bases between. CDR3 in amino acids: CASSFRQGLGELFF. The CDR3 region has the DNA TGCGCCAGCAGCTTCCGTCAGGGACTCGGGGAGCTGTTTTTT.

This chain connects TRBV28 to TRBJ2-7, with D possibly TRBD1 on 5 matching bases. Germline values: CDR1 MDHEN, CDR2 SYDVKM. Trimming cost V 8 bases and J 1 base, with 12 bases left between them. The CDR3 contains 13 residues. This CDR3 reads CASVKTASYEQYF. CDR3 nucleotides: TGTGCCAGCGTGAAGACAGCGTCCTACGAGCAGTACTTC.

With respect to this clone: At one boundary the junction diverges from the germline segment, which might be a read error. The V and J genes are TRBV25-1 and TRBJ1-2, with 7 bases matching TRBD1. The CDR3 has 13 amino acids. Germline CDR1 and CDR2: MGHDK and SYGVNS. CDR3 amino acids: CASGEQGLNGYTF. CDR3 bases: TGTGCCAGCGGTGAACAGGGGTTAAATGGCTACACCTTC.

The gene calls are TRBV19 and TRBJ1-5; D not resolved. The CDR3 sequence is 14 residues long. V dropped 3 bases and J dropped 6 bases, with 12 bases sitting between them. Germline CDR1 reads LNHDA; CDR2 reads SQIVND (reference sequence). The chain's CDR3 is CASSMSARSQPQHF. In DNA form, the CDR3 reads TGTGCCAGTAGTATGAGCGCCCGGAGTCAGCCCCAGCATTTT. Variable domain in full (rest from reference TRBV19 and TRBJ1-5): DGGITQSPKYLFRKEGQNVTLSCEQNLNHDAMYWYRQDPGQGLRLIYYSQIVNDFQKGDIAEGYSVSREKKESFPLTVTSAQKNPTAFYLCASSMSARSQPQHFGDGTRLSIL.

V is TRBV4-2 and J is TRBJ2-3; 8 bases line up with TRBD1. Trimming cost V 0 bases and J 4 bases; bases outside gene matches: 6. The CDR3 runs 16 residues. From germline, CDR1 is LGHNA and CDR2 YNFKEQ. The CDR3 here is CASSQEVGQGADTQYF. The DNA of the CDR3 is TGTGCCAGCAGCCAAGAGGTAGGACAGGGCGCAGATACGCAGTATTTT.

V is TRBV19 and J is TRBJ1-5, with 7 bases lining up with TRBD1. This CDR3 is built from 15 residues. J gave up 7 bases and V 4 bases, and 10 bases lay outside the gene matches. The V gene's germline CDR1 is LNHDA and CDR2 SQIVND (reference sequence). The chain's CDR3 is CASSTDRVVGQPQHF. The CDR3 DNA sequence: TGTGCCAGTAGTACCGACAGGGTAGTTGGACAGCCCCAGCATTTT.

The chain joins TRBV27 to TRBJ2-7; TRBD1 matches at 7 bases. The CDR3 is made up of 14 amino acids. V gave up 3 bases and J gave up 2 bases; unmatched junction bases: 4. CDR1 and CDR2 (germline): MNHEY, SMNVEV (reference sequence). In DNA, the CDR3 is TGTGCCAGCAGTTTCGCAGACAGGGCCTACGAGCAGTACTTC. Protein: CASSFADRAYEQYF.

The chain links TRBV6-4 to TRBJ1-2, with 9 bases that match TRBD1. The germline gives CDR1 MRHNA, CDR2 SNTAGT. The CDR3 consists of 15 residues. Germline trimming cut 10 bases from V and 4 bases from J; bases unmatched to any gene: 13. The CDR3 sequence is CATGMDRGGRYGYTF. The DNA for the CDR3 is TGTGCCACCGGAATGGACAGGGGAGGACGCTATGGCTACACCTTC.

This clone was seen a few times. The CDR3 coding sequence is TGTGCCAGCAATCCCCCCCAAACAGGTACCTACAATGAGCAGTTCTTC. Translation gives CASNPPQTGTYNEQFF. V and J are TRBV2 and TRBJ2-1; a weak D match, TRBD1 (5 bases). CDR1 is SNHLY and CDR2 is FYNNEI in the germline V gene. The V and J ends lost 7 bases and 2 bases respectively, with 18 bases between them. The CDR3 is 16 amino acids.